This TCR beta chain was recovered during a study of radiation and T cells in renal cell carcinoma. On this clone: Its specificity is unknown.

The method was immunoSEQ multiplex PCR; TCRdb's version includes in-frame clones alone and lacks a portion of them. This sample has around 180,000 clones, with about nine tenths found just once. Noted time point: blood 4 weeks post-SBRT, at nephrectomy. As to treatment: 15 Gy SBRT to primary tumor, nephrectomy 4 weeks later. Nephrectomy followed 15 Gy stereotactic body radiation by 4 weeks. The tumor was a clear cell renal cell carcinoma. Findings and caveats of the study: In blood, top tumor clones expanded by 2 weeks, shrinking by 4.

The sample here was blood, taken from a patient whose treatment included radiotherapy and nephrectomy. The receptor was isolated from a woman aged 50 to 60 with renal cell carcinoma.

CDR3 sequence: CASRGQGNQPQHF. The CDR3 nucleotides read TGTGCCAGCAGGGGACAGGGAAATCAGCCCCAGCATTTT. This chain connects TRBV25-1 to TRBJ1-5, with 9 bases lining up with TRBD1. V gave up 6 bases and J gave up 4 bases; unmatched junction bases: 1. Germline CDR1 is MGHDK and CDR2 is SYGVNS. The CDR3 contains 13 residues.